The rows below give T cell receptor beta chains drawn from one sample of a study of blood T cell repertoires in COVID-19. Sequencing was performed with immunoSEQ multiplex PCR; in TCRdb, only in-frame clones are kept and a portion is missing. The table shows under 400,000 clones, with approximately 89% occurring only once. The specimen was peripheral blood. The receptors were sampled from a woman in her sixties with COVID-19, enrolled during active disease. CDR3s include the opening cysteine and the closing phenylalanine or tryptophan. Fields, in order: V gene, D gene, J gene, clone size, CDR3 protein, CDR3 DNA. D genes are given only for firm matches. A clone size is listed for some rows: how often the clone was seen (once, few, many), or a class if it is expanded.

TRBV7-9,NA,TRBJ1-1,NA,CASSLEGQGGAFF,TGTGCCAGCAGCTTAGAAGGGCAGGGAGGAGCTTTCTTT
TRBV12-5,NA,TRBJ2-5,NA,CASGFHLAETQYF,TGTGCTAGTGGTTTCCACCTCGCGGAGACCCAGTACTTC
TRBV3-1/TRBV3-2,NA,TRBJ2-7,NA,CASSQGGPGWEQYF,TGTGCCAGCAGCCAGGGTGGGCCCGGCTGGGAGCAGTACTTC
TRBV27,NA,TRBJ1-6,NA,CASSLEGIRNSPLHF,TGTGCCAGCAGTTTAGAGGGAATACGGAATTCACCCCTCCACTTT
TRBV7-9,NA,TRBJ2-5,NA,CASSPSQTQYF,TGTGCCAGCAGCCCCTCCCAGACCCAGTACTTC
TRBV28,NA,TRBJ1-4,NA,CASTRRAGEKLFF,TGTGCCAGCACTCGGAGGGCGGGGGAAAAACTGTTTTTT
TRBV5-5,NA,TRBJ1-2,NA,CASSLAQGQLNYGYTF,TGTGCCAGCAGCTTGGCCCAAGGACAACTTAACTATGGCTACACCTTC
TRBV29-1,TRBD2,TRBJ2-7,NA,CSVVSGGAYEQYF,TGCAGCGTTGTAAGCGGGGGGGCCTACGAGCAGTACTTC
TRBV9,TRBD2,TRBJ2-1,NA,CASSVASGYNEQFF,TGTGCCAGCAGCGTTGCTAGCGGTTACAATGAGCAGTTCTTC
TRBV6-6,NA,TRBJ2-7,once,CASSYGRSSYEQYF,TGTGCCAGCAGTTACGGGAGGAGCTCCTACGAGCAGTACTTC
TRBV5-1,TRBD1,TRBJ2-7,NA,CASSGTGYTYEQYF,TGCGCCAGCAGCGGGACAGGGTACACCTACGAGCAGTACTTC
TRBV7-3,NA,TRBJ2-3,NA,CASSSTLATTDTQYF,TGTGCCAGCAGCTCAACCCTAGCAACCACAGATACGCAGTATTTT
TRBV30,NA,TRBJ1-1,NA,CAWSSPDSPRGTEAFF,TGTGCCTGGAGTTCACCCGACAGTCCAAGGGGCACTGAAGCTTTCTTT
TRBV5-1,NA,TRBJ1-4,NA,CASSLGVLGEKLFF,TGCGCCAGCAGCTTGGGAGTCCTCGGGGAAAAACTGTTTTTT
TRBV6-5,NA,TRBJ1-2,NA,CASSPTDDSGYTF,TGTGCCAGCAGTCCGACGGACGACAGTGGCTACACCTTC
TRBV5-5,TRBD2,TRBJ2-3,NA,CASSGTSPEPDTQYF,TGTGCCAGCAGCGGGACTAGCCCCGAGCCAGATACGCAGTATTTT
TRBV19,NA,TRBJ1-1,NA,CASSLDGTINTEAFF,TGTGCCAGTAGTCTAGATGGGACTATCAACACTGAAGCTTTCTTT